This T cell receptor beta chain was recorded in a study of T cell responses to AZD1222 COVID-19 vaccine. Study at large: Second-dose timings of about 4 or about 12 weeks were pooled.

A word on this clone: Its specificity is not known.

Clones were sequenced by immunoSEQ multiplex PCR, and TCRdb holds only the in-frame ones, with some missing. This table holds some 100,000 clones, 87% found once. General study findings and limits: Repertoire samples came only from after the peak T cell response. Donor demographics were predominantly white British with a female majority; clonal diversity may be underestimated. Spike-wide vaccine-associated CD4 TCRs dominated at 160-218 and 743-854.

The length of the CDR3 is 16 residues. V was shortened by 2 bases and J by 0 bases, with 11 bases between the two germline ends. Germline loops: CDR1 SGHTA, CDR2 FQGNSA. The rearrangement uses TRBV7-2 and TRBJ1-3, with D unclear. The receptor comes from an adult in good health. The starting material was peripheral blood, obtained on day 0 of AZD1222 vaccination. CDR3 nucleotides: TGTGCCAGCAGCTTAAGCGTTGGCAGCTCTGGAAACACCATATATTTT. This translates into CASSLSVGSSGNTIYF.